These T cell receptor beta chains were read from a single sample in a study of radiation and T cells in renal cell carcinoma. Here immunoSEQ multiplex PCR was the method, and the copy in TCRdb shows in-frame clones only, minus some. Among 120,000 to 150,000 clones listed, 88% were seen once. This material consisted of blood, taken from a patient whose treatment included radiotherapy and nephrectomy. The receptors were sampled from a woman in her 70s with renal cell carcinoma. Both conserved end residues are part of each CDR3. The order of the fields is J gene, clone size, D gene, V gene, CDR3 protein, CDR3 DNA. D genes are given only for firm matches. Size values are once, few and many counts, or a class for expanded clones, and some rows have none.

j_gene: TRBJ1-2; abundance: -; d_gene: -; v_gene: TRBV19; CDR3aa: CASSISRRGYGYTF; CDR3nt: TGTGCCAGTAGTATCTCTCGACGAGGCTATGGCTACACCTTC
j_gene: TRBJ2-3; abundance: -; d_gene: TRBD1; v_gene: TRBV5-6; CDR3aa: CASSLTDRVGTDTQYF; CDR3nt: TGTGCCAGCAGCTTGACGGACAGGGTAGGCACAGATACGCAGTATTTT
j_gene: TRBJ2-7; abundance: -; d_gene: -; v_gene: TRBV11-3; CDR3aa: CASSPRDKLTYEQYF; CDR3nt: TGTGCCAGCAGCCCCAGGGACAAACTAACCTACGAGCAGTACTTC
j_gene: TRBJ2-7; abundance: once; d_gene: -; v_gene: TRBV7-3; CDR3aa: CASSAWGAPESEQYF; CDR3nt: TGTGCCAGCAGCGCATGGGGGGCGCCGGAGTCGGAGCAGTACTTC
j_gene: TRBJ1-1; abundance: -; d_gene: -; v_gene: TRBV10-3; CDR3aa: CAISEDRSNTEAFF; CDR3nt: TGTGCCATCAGTGAGGACAGGTCGAACACTGAAGCTTTCTTT
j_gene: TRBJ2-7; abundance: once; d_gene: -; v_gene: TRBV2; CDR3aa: CASSEIRSTYEQYF; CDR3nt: TGTGCCAGCAGTGAAATTCGCAGTACCTACGAGCAGTACTTC
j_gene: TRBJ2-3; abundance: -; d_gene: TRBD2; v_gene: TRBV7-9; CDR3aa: CASSPGLAGGDTQYF; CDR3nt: TGTGCCAGCAGCCCCGGACTAGCGGGGGGTGATACGCAGTATTTT
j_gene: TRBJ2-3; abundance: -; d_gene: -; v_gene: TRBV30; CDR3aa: CAWSGRRGGAMDF; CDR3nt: TGTGCCTGGAGCGGTCGCCGAGGAGGGGCAATGGATTTT
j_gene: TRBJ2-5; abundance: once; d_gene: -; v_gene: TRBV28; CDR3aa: CASSWGGPQATQYF; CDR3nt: TGTGCCAGCAGTTGGGGGGGGCCCCAGGCCACCCAGTACTTC
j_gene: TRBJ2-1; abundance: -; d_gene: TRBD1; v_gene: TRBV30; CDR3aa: CAWSVTRGRNEQFF; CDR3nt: TGTGCCTGGAGTGTAACCAGGGGGCGCAATGAGCAGTTCTTC
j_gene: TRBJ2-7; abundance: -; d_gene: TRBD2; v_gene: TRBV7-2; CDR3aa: CASSLVNGGYEQYF; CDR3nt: TGTGCCAGCAGCTTAGTAAACGGGGGGTACGAGCAGTACTTC
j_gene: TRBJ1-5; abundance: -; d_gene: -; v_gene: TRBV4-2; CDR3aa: CASSQVERTANQPQHF; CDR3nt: TGTGCCAGCAGCCAAGTCGAGCGGACAGCCAATCAGCCCCAGCATTTT
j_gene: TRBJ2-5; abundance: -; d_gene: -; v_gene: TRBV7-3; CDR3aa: CASSLSGPPEETQYF; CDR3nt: TGTGCCAGCAGCTTATCGGGACCTCCAGAAGAGACCCAGTACTTC
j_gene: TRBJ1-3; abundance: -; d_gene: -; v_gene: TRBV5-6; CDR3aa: CASSLGLSGNTIYF; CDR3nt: TGTGCCAGCAGCTTGGGGCTCTCTGGAAACACCATATATTTT
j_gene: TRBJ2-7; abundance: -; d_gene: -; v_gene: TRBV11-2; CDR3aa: CASSQGGRYEQYF; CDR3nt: TGTGCCAGCAGCCAAGGGGGGCGGTACGAGCAGTACTTC
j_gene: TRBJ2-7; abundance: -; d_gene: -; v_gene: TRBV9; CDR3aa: CASSVLQVPYEQYF; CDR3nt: TGTGCCAGCAGCGTCTTACAGGTCCCCTACGAGCAGTACTTC
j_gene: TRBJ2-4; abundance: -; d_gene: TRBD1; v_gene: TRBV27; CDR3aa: CASSLARPGQGLQYF; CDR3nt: TGTGCCAGCAGTTTAGCCCGGCCGGGACAGGGCTTGCAGTACTTC
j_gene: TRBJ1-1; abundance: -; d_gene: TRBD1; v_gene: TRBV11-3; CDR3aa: CASSSLTGIVTEAFF; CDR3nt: TGTGCCAGCAGCTCCCTGACAGGGATCGTCACTGAAGCTTTCTTT
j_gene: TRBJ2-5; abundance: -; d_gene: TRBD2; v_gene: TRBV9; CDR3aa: CASSVGVAGTQETQYF; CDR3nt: TGTGCCAGCAGCGTAGGGGTAGCGGGGACCCAAGAGACCCAGTACTTC
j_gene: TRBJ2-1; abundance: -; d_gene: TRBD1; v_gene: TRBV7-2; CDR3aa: CASSFPGTGSYNEQFF; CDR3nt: TGTGCCAGCAGCTTCCCCGGGACAGGGTCCTACAATGAGCAGTTCTTC
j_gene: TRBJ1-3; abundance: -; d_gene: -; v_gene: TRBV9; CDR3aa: CASSVSGLSSGNTIYF; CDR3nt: TGTGCCAGCAGCGTATCCGGACTCAGCTCTGGAAACACCATATATTTT
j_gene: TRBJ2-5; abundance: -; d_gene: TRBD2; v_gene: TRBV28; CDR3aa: CASSPPGLEWETQYF; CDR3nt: TGTGCCAGCAGCCCACCCGGACTAGAATGGGAGACCCAGTACTTC
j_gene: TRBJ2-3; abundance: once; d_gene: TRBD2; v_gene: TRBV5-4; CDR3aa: CASSSGTSDESTQYF; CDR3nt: TGTGCCAGCAGCTCAGGGACTAGCGATGAATCTACGCAGTATTTT
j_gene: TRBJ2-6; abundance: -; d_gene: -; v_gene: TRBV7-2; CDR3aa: CASSRLLRDSGANVLTF; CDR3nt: TGTGCCAGCAGCCGATTGCTCAGGGATTCTGGGGCCAACGTCCTGACTTTC
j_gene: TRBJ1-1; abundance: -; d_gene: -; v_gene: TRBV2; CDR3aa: CASITGMNTEAFF; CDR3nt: TGTGCCAGCATAACTGGAATGAACACTGAAGCTTTCTTT
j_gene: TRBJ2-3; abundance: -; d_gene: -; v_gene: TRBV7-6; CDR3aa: CASSSRPSGLSPDTQYF; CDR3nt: TGTGCCAGCAGCTCGCGCCCCTCCGGACTATCACCCGATACGCAGTATTTT
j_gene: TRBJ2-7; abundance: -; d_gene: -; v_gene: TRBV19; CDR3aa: CASSPPLPRPWKQYF; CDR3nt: TGTGCCAGTAGTCCCCCCCTCCCCCGGCCATGGAAGCAGTACTTC
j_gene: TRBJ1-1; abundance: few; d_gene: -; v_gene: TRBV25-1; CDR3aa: CASLGEAFF; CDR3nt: TGTGCCAGCCTGGGGGAAGCTTTCTTT
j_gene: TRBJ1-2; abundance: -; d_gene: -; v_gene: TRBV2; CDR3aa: CASSSGGGGYTF; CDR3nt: TGTGCCAGCAGTTCGGGAGGTGGAGGCTACACCTTC
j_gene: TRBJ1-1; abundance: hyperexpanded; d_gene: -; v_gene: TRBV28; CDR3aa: CASSFGLAGAEAFF; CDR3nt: TGTGCCAGCAGTTTCGGATTGGCGGGAGCTGAAGCTTTCTTT
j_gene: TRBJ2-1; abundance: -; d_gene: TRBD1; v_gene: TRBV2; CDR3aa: CASSAGTGSYNEQFF; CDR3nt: TGTGCCAGCAGTGCCGGGACAGGCTCCTACAATGAGCAGTTCTTC
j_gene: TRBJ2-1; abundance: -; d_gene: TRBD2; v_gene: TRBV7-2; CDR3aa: CASSLFGLAGINSYNEQFF; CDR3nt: TGTGCCAGCAGCTTATTCGGACTAGCGGGTATTAACTCCTACAATGAGCAGTTCTTC
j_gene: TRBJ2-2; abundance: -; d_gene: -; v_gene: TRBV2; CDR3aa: CASSEEDRGSGELFF; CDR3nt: TGTGCCAGCAGTGAGGAGGACAGAGGCTCCGGGGAGCTGTTTTTT
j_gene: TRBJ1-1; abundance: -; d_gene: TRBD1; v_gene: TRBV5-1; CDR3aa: CASSFYRGLNTEAFF; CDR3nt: TGCGCCAGCAGCTTCTACAGGGGCCTGAACACTGAAGCTTTCTTT
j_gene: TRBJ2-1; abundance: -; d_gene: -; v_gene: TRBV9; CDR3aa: CASSVDPARNEQFF; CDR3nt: TGTGCCAGCAGCGTAGATCCCGCGAGGAATGAGCAGTTCTTC
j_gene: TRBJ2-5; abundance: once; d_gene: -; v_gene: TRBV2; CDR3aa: CASSEATGRGETQYF; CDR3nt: TGTGCCAGCAGTGAAGCCACAGGGAGGGGAGAGACCCAGTACTTC
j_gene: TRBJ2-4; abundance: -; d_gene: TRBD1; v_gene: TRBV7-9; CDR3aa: CASSAQGARGENIQYF; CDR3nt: TGTGCCAGCAGCGCGCAGGGGGCGCGGGGCGAAAACATTCAGTACTTC
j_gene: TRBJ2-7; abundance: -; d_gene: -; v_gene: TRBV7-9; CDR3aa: CASSAGTAFREQYF; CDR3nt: TGTGCCAGCAGCGCCGGGACGGCGTTTCGGGAGCAGTACTTC
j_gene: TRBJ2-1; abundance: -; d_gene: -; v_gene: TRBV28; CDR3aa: CASSLTSSSYNEQFF; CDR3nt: TGTGCCAGCAGTTTAACGTCAAGCTCCTACAATGAGCAGTTCTTC
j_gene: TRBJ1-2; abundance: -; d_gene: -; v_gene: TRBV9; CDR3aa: CASSRMLSYGYTF; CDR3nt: TGTGCCAGCAGTCGCATGCTCAGCTATGGCTACACCTTC
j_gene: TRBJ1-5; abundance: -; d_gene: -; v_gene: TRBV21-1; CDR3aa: CASSKGERYHNQPQHF; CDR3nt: TGTGCCAGCAGCAAAGGAGAAAGGTACCACAATCAGCCCCAGCATTTT
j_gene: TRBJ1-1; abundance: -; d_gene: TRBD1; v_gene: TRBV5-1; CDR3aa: CASLGAGGTEAFF; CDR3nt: TGCGCCAGCCTCGGGGCAGGGGGAACTGAAGCTTTCTTT
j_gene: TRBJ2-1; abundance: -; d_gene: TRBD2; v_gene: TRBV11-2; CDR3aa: CASSETSGGLYEQFF; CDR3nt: TGTGCCAGCAGCGAGACTAGCGGGGGGTTATATGAGCAGTTCTTC
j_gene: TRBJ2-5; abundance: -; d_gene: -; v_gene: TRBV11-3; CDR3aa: CASSSFWGQETQYF; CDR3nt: TGTGCCAGCAGCTCGTTCTGGGGTCAAGAGACCCAGTACTTC
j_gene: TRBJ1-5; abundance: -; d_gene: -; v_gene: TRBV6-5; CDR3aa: CASSYSKGPISPQHF; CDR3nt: TGTGCCAGCAGTTACTCTAAGGGACCGATTTCTCCCCAGCATTTT
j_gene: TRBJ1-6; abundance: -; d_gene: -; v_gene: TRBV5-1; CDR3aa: CASRLKTDYYNSPLHF; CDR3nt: TGCGCCAGCCGATTAAAAACGGATTACTATAATTCACCCCTCCACTTT
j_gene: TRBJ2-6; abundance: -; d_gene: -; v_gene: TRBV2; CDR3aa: CASSWGGGAGANVLTF; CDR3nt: TGTGCCAGCAGTTGGGGAGGGGGCGCTGGGGCCAACGTCCTGACTTTC
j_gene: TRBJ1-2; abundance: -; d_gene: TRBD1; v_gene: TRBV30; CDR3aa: CAWTGGLYGYTF; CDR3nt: TGTGCCTGGACAGGGGGACTCTATGGCTACACCTTC
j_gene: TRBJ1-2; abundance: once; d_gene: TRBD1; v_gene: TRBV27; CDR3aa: CASKQGARYYGYTF; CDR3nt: TGTGCCAGCAAACAGGGGGCGCGCTACTATGGCTACACCTTC
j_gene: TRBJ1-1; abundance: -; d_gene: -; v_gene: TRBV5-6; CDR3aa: CASSLVGRMNTEAFF; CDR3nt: TGTGCCAGCAGCTTGGTGGGCAGGATGAACACTGAAGCTTTCTTT
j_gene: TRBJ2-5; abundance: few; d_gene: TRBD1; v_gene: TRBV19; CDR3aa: CASSINRGETQYF; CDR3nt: TGTGCCAGTAGTATAAACAGGGGAGAGACCCAGTACTTC
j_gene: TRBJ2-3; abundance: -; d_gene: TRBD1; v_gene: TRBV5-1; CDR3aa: CASSLNTGATDTQYF; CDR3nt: TGCGCCAGCAGCTTAAATACAGGGGCTACAGATACGCAGTATTTT
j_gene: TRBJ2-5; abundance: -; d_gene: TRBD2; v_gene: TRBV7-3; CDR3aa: CASSSGGKIQETQYF; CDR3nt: TGTGCCAGCAGCTCCGGGGGGAAAATTCAAGAGACCCAGTACTTC
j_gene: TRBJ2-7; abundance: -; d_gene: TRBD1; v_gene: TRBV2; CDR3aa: CASTEGQGYEQYF; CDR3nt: TGTGCCAGCACCGAGGGACAGGGCTACGAGCAGTACTTC
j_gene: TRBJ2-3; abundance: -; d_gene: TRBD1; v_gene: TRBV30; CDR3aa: CASQQGFADTQYF; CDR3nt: TGTGCCTCACAACAGGGGTTCGCAGATACGCAGTATTTT
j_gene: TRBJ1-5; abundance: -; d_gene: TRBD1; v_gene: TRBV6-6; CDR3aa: CASIGQANKLNQPQHF; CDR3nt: TGTGCCAGCATCGGACAGGCGAACAAACTAAATCAGCCCCAGCATTTT
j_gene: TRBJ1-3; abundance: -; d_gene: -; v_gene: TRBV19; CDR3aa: CASSVGLSSGNTIYF; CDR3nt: TGTGCCAGTAGTGTGGGGTTGTCGAGTGGAAACACCATATATTTT
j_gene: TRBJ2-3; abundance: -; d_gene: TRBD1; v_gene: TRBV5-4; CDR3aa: CASSRSGQVTDTQYF; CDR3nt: TGTGCCAGCAGCCGATCGGGACAGGTAACAGATACGCAGTATTTT
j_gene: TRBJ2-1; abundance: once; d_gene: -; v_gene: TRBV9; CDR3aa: CASSPLGGPTTYNEQFF; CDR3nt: TGTGCCAGCAGCCCACTAGGAGGACCCACTACTTACAATGAGCAGTTCTTC